A single sample is the source of the 4 T cell receptor beta chains below, sequenced in a study of CXCR3-negative and CXCR3-positive naive CD8 T cells. Through 5' RACE with UMI labels, the TRB cDNA libraries were prepared. Reanalyzing the 5' RACE reads, TCRdb keeps one entry per CDR3 protein, without DNA. The sample is made up of 40,000 to 45,000 distinct CDR3 sequences, and the top ten hold roughly 8% of it. Sequencing used memory CD8+ T cells from blood. All receptors derive from a human donor in good health. Some clones in this sample may be carry-over from other donors' samples.

J is TRBJ1-1 and V is TRBV6-1; TCRdb gives TRBD1 as the D gene, but with no DNA this cannot be confirmed. The CDR3 totals 12 residues. The V gene's germline CDR1 is MNHNS and CDR2 SASEGT. CDR3 region: CATRDIDPEAFF.

The chain recombines TRBV7-2 with TRBJ2-1; the TCRdb D gene call, TRBD2, has no DNA to confirm it. This CDR3 has 13 amino acids. Germline CDR1 SGHTA, CDR2 FQGNSA. The CDR3: CASSSGLEDEQFF.

Measured by frequency, this clonotype is medium-sized. V and J are TRBV30 and TRBJ2-7; absent DNA, TCRdb's TRBD2 call cannot be checked. The CDR3 loop spans 14 amino acids. Germline V lookup: CDR1 GTSNPN, CDR2 SVGIG (reference sequence). This chain's CDR3 is CAWRGLTSSYEQYF.

The J gene is TRBJ2-3, the V gene TRBV20-1; the D gene TCRdb calls, TRBD2, cannot be checked with no DNA. This CDR3 region has 15 residues. Germline V gene sequence: CDR1 DFQATT, CDR2 SNEGSKA (reference sequence). The CDR3 spells CSARQTSGGADTQYF.